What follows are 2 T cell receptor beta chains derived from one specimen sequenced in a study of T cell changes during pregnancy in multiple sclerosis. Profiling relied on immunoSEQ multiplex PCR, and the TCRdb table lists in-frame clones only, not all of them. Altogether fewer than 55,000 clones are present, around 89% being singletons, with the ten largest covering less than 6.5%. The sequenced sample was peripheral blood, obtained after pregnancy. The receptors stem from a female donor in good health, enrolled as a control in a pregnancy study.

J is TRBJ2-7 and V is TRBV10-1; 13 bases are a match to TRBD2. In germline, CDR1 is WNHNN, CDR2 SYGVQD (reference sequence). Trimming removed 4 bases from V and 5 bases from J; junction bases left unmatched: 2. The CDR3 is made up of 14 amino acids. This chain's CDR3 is CASSVGTSGNEQYF. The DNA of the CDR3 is TGCGCCAGCAGTGTGGGGACTAGCGGGAACGAGCAGTACTTC.

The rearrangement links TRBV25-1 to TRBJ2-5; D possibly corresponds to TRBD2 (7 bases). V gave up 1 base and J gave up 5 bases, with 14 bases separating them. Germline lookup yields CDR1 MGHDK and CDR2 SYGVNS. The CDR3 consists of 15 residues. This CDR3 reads CASSEWKGEGETQYF. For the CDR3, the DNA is TGTGCCAGCAGTGAATGGAAGGGGGAGGGGGAGACCCAGTACTTC. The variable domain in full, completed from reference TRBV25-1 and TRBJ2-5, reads EADIYQTPRYLVIGTGKKITLECSQTMGHDKMYWYQQDPGMELHLIHYSYGVNSTEKGDLSSESTVSRIRTEHFPLTLESARPSHTSQYLCASSEWKGEGETQYFGPGTRLLVL.